Following are 15 T cell receptor beta chains from one sample sequenced in a study of shared clonotypes between healthy human individuals (dated by TCRdb to the early 2020s). Libraries were prepared through the immunoSEQ multiplex PCR assay. TCRdb obtained this table from immuneACCESS and retained in-frame rearrangements with V and J assigned. These tables miss some clones; where compared with another copy, unresolved V genes account for less than half of the shortfall, and the remainder is unexplained. The sample records about 1.1 million clones, more than 75% of which are singletons. Under 0.8% of the sample rests with the top ten. The sample consisted of memory CD4+ T cells from PBMCs. What the cell subset or site label conveys for this sample: CD45RA-negative fraction. The receptors were gathered from a man aged 18-30 years in good health. Some clones in this sample may be carry-over from other donors' samples.

The gene calls are TRBV5-8 and TRBJ2-7; no clear D. CDR3 length: 18 residues. V was clipped by 5 bases and J by 0 bases, with 24 bases between them. Germline V gene lookup returns CDR1 SGHTS and CDR2 YDEGEE. DNA for the CDR3: TGTGCCAGCAGAACGATCGTGGCTGTCTACATGGGCTCCTACGAGCAGTACTTC. It is translated as CASRTIVAVYMGSYEQYF.

Points on this clone: This may arise from a read error, as a much more abundant clone is one base away. V and J are TRBV11-1 and TRBJ1-2, with D perhaps TRBD1 (6 bases). Trimming took 5 bases from V and 4 from J, leaving 11 bases between them. The CDR3 spans 13 residues. Germline CDR1 and CDR2: SGHAT and FQDESV (reference sequence). CDR3 bases: TGTGCCAGCAGCCCAACAGGGCCCTATGGCTACACCTTC. It specifies CASSPTGPYGYTF.

This rearrangement joins TRBV2 to TRBJ2-1; D call uncertain. The V end was cut by 7 bases, the J end by 9 bases, with 16 bases between. The V gene's germline CDR1 is SNHLY and CDR2 FYNNEI. The CDR3 sequence is 13 residues long. The CDR3 protein is CASMSGIGGEQFF. CDR3 bases: TGTGCCAGCATGAGTGGGATCGGCGGTGAGCAGTTCTTC.

J is TRBJ1-1 and V is TRBV2; 9 nucleotides match TRBD1. The CDR3 runs to 15 residues. The junction had 6 bases not matched to a gene; V was cut back by 6 bases and J by 1 base. CDR1 is SNHLY, CDR2 FYNNEI, per germline. CDR3 amino acids: CASRGLDRGNTEAFF. The CDR3 region has the DNA TGTGCCAGCAGGGGACTGGACAGGGGGAACACTGAAGCTTTCTTT.

The chain has TRBV11-3 and TRBJ2-3, with 8 bases lining up with TRBD2. The ends lost 5 bases at V and 6 bases at J; junction bases unmatched: 13. Looked up from germline, CDR1 is SGHNT and CDR2 is YENEEA. This CDR3 contains 16 residues. The CDR3 bases are TGTGCCAGCAGCCCCGGGGGGGGCGGGAGGTTTGATACGCAGTATTTT. Its translation is CASSPGGGGRFDTQYF.

This chain connects TRBV29-1 to TRBJ2-7; D is unresolved. The length of the CDR3 is 11 residues. The germline gives CDR1 SQVTM, CDR2 ANQGSEA. Trimming removed 4 bases from V and 5 bases from J, with 9 bases in between. The CDR3 DNA is TGCAGCGTTGTGGGGTGGGACGAGCAGTACTTC. Amino acid sequence: CSVVGWDEQYF.

This clone was observed a few times. The chain joins TRBV28 to TRBJ2-1; TRBD2 matches at 8 bases. Germline assignment: CDR1 MDHEN and CDR2 SYDVKM. V shed 2 bases and J 10 bases; nucleotides not matched to a gene: 7. The CDR3 is 14 residues long. CDR3 nucleotides: TGTGCCAGCAGTTTAAAGCTAGCGGGTCGCGAGCAGTTCTTC. Its protein is CASSLKLAGREQFF.

This rearrangement joins TRBV29-1 to TRBJ2-7; D could derive from TRBD1 or TRBD2 (5 bases each). The germline V gene encodes CDR1 SQVTM and CDR2 ANQGSEA. V dropped 4 bases and J dropped 3 bases, with 10 bases sitting between them. The CDR3 totals 12 residues. The chain's CDR3 is CSVVRDGYEQYF. As DNA, the CDR3 is TGCAGCGTTGTTCGGGACGGCTACGAGCAGTACTTC.

A note on this clone: The sample contains more than one DNA sequence encoding this CDR3. DNA for the CDR3: TGTGCCAGCTCACCACTCGGTGAGACCCAGTACTTC. Residues: CASSPLGETQYF. The chain has TRBV18 and TRBJ2-5; D is unresolved. CDR1 and CDR2 (germline): KGHSH, LQKENI. The CDR3 loop spans 12 amino acids. V lost 1 base and J lost 5, with 5 bases in between.

A remark on this clone: One junction end disagrees with the germline gene, perhaps due to a read error. Distinct nucleotide sequences in the sample also encode this CDR3. CDR3 protein: CASIYGTANEKLFF. The CDR3 DNA sequence: TGTGCCAGCATTTACGGGACAGCTAATGAAAAACTGTTTTTT. The chain recombines TRBV6-6 with TRBJ1-4, with TRBD1 matching 7 bases. Germline CDR1 and CDR2: MNHNY and SVGAGI (reference sequence). This CDR3 spans 14 amino acids.

V is TRBV6-1 and J is TRBJ2-1; the D is unclear. Looked up from germline, CDR1 is MNHNS and CDR2 is SASEGT. V was cut by 4 bases and J by 3 bases, with 4 bases left in between. The CDR3 sequence is 12 residues long. The CDR3 bases are TGTGCCAGCAGTGGGTACTACAATGAGCAGTTCTTC. As protein: CASSGYYNEQFF.

This chain links TRBV27 with TRBJ2-7, with 11 nucleotides matching TRBD2. Germline CDR1 is MNHEY and CDR2 is SMNVEV (reference sequence). This CDR3 is 16 amino acids long. V trimming: 5 bases; J trimming: 4 bases; junction bases outside the gene matches: 10. The CDR3 DNA reads as TGTGCCAGCAGTCCGCCCGGGACTAGCGGTCGTTACGAGCAGTACTTC. Translation: CASSPPGTSGRYEQYF.

This clone was picked up one time. This CDR3 is CATSRDLGTGYEQYF. CDR3 bases: TGTGCCACCAGCAGAGATTTAGGTACTGGGTACGAGCAGTACTTC. The rearrangement uses TRBV15 and TRBJ2-7; unclear D gene. The CDR3 sequence is 15 residues long. Germline loops: CDR1 LNHNV, CDR2 YYDKDF (reference sequence). V lost 0 bases and J 4 bases, leaving 13 bases between the germline ends.

This chain uses TRBV5-1 with TRBJ2-5, with D tentatively TRBD1 (7 bases). Germline V gives CDR1 SGHRS, CDR2 YFSETQ. With 3 bases removed from V and 2 bases from J, the gap between germline ends came to 14 bases. The CDR3 sequence is 15 residues long. CDR3 residues: CASSWAGQKQETQYF. The CDR3 DNA reads TGCGCCAGCAGCTGGGCGGGACAGAAACAAGAGACCCAGTACTTC. Variable domain in full (rest from reference TRBV5-1 and TRBJ2-5): KAGVTQTPRYLIKTRGQQVTLSCSPISGHRSVSWYQQTPGQGLQFLFEYFSETQRNKGNFPGRFSGRQFSNSRSEMNVSTLELGDSALYLCASSWAGQKQETQYFGPGTRLLVL.

The chain joins TRBV6-1 to TRBJ1-2; no reliable D call. The V gene lost 1 base and the J gene lost 0 bases, with 9 bases spanning the gap. This CDR3 region has 15 residues. Germline V CDR1 and CDR2: MNHNS, SASEGT. The CDR3 reads CASSEVWASNYGYTF. The CDR3 bases are TGTGCCAGCAGTGAAGTATGGGCTTCTAACTATGGCTACACCTTC.